The 30 T cell receptor beta chains below all came from one sample that was sequenced in a study of blood T cell repertoires in COVID-19. Some clones are missing from TCRdb's copy, which holds only in-frame ones; the method was immunoSEQ multiplex PCR. The sample lists some 97,000 clones; just over 85% were seen once. The sequencing sample was made of peripheral blood. The receptors derive from a human donor in a cohort sampled during active COVID-19.

This clone was seen just once. This chain joins TRBV5-1 and TRBJ1-1; the match to TRBD1 covers 9 bases. The junction had 5 bases not matched to a gene; V was cut back by 5 bases and J by 0 bases. Germline V gives CDR1 SGHRS, CDR2 YFSETQ. The CDR3 covers 15 residues. The CDR3 DNA reads as TGCGCCAGCAGGGGACAGGGAGCAGTGAACACTGAAGCTTTCTTT. Translation: CASRGQGAVNTEAFF.

CDR3 residues: CASNRDRLTYEQYF. The CDR3 nucleotides are TGCGCCAGCAACCGGGACAGGCTAACCTACGAGCAGTACTTC. The chain combines TRBV5-1 with TRBJ2-7; 8 bases fit TRBD1. The CDR3 has 14 amino acids. Germline values: CDR1 SGHRS, CDR2 YFSETQ. J gave up 2 bases and V 6 bases, and 7 bases lay outside the gene matches.

CDR3 region: CAISESIGGASTNYGYTF. In DNA, the CDR3 is TGTGCCATCAGTGAGTCGATCGGGGGGGCGAGCACTAACTATGGCTACACCTTC. The V and J genes are TRBV10-3 and TRBJ1-2, with D possibly being TRBD1 (6 bases). This CDR3 is 18 amino acids long. CDR1 and CDR2 (germline): ENHRY, SYGVKD. V lost 0 bases and J 0 bases, leaving 17 bases between the germline ends.

The chain links TRBV2 to TRBJ2-1; 13 bases line up with TRBD2. V dropped 6 bases and J dropped 7; count of bases not matched to a gene: 6. The CDR3 loop spans 15 amino acids. CDR1 is SNHLY and CDR2 is FYNNEI in the germline V gene. CDR3 region: CASRNSGLAGNEQFF. The CDR3 nucleotides read TGTGCCAGCAGAAATTCGGGACTAGCGGGGAATGAGCAGTTCTTC. Complete variable domain (other parts from reference TRBV2 and TRBJ2-1): EPEVTQTPSHQVTQMGQEVILRCVPISNHLYFYWYRQILGQKVEFLVSFYNNEISEKSEIFDDQFSVERPDGSNFTLKIRSTKLEDSAMYFCASRNSGLAGNEQFFGPGTRLTVL.

The genes are TRBV27 and TRBJ2-1, with 14 bases lining up with TRBD2. The germline gives CDR1 MNHEY, CDR2 SMNVEV (reference sequence). Trimming cost V 4 bases and J 5 bases; bases outside gene matches: 10. The length of the CDR3 is 18 residues. CDR3 coding DNA: TGTGCCAGCAGTTCCGGGACTAGCGGGAGAGCCCCGGACAATGAGCAGTTCTTC. As protein: CASSSGTSGRAPDNEQFF.

This clone was observed a single time. This chain uses TRBV18 with TRBJ2-7, with D maybe TRBD1 (5 bases). Germline V gene lookup returns CDR1 KGHSH and CDR2 LQKENI. The CDR3 totals 13 residues. Trimming left V 4 bases short and J 4 bases short, with 11 bases between. CDR3 in amino acids: CASSLRAVYEQYF. In DNA, the CDR3 is TGTGCCAGCTCACTCAGGGCGGTATACGAGCAGTACTTC.

DNA for the CDR3: TGTGCCTGGACAGGGGGCTATGAGCAGTACTTC. This codes for CAWTGGYEQYF. This chain connects TRBV30 to TRBJ2-7, with 8 bases that match TRBD1. Looked up from germline, CDR1 is GTSNPN and CDR2 is SVGIG (reference sequence). The CDR3 is 11 amino acids. J gave up 7 bases and V 4 bases, and 3 bases lay outside the gene matches.

The rearrangement joins TRBV6-6 to TRBJ2-2; TRBD2 agrees at 15 bases. The germline V gene encodes CDR1 MNHNY and CDR2 SVGAGI (reference sequence). Germline trimming cut 6 bases from V and 5 bases from J; bases unmatched to any gene: 10. The CDR3 spans 18 residues. The CDR3 coding sequence is TGTGCCAGCAGGCGATTGGGACTAGCGGGAGGATTTACCGGGGAGCTGTTTTTT. Protein product: CASRRLGLAGGFTGELFF.

The chain has TRBV7-9 and TRBJ1-4; D is perhaps TRBD1 (5 bases). Germline V gene sequence: CDR1 SEHNR, CDR2 FQNEAQ (reference sequence). V lost 5 bases, J lost 7 bases, and 14 bases lay in between. This CDR3 region has 14 residues. For the CDR3, the DNA is TGTGCCAGCAGCCCCTTTGCAGGGTCTGAAAAACTGTTTTTT. Translation gives CASSPFAGSEKLFF.

The rearrangement joins TRBV5-4 to TRBJ2-5; tentatively, D is TRBD2 (6 bases). The V and J ends lost 4 bases and 1 base respectively, with 11 bases between them. The CDR3 covers 14 residues. Germline V CDR1 and CDR2: SGHNT, YYREEE (reference sequence). The CDR3 is CASSGRRGQETQYF. Here the CDR3 DNA reads TGTGCCAGCAGCGGGAGGAGGGGCCAAGAGACCCAGTACTTC.

V and J are TRBV28 and TRBJ1-1, with 9 bases that match TRBD1. Germline loops: CDR1 MDHEN, CDR2 SYDVKM. The CDR3 runs 13 residues. Trimming removed 8 bases from V and 5 bases from J; junction bases left unmatched: 6. The CDR3 coding sequence is TGTGCCAGCGGCCCCGGGACAGGGACTGAAGCTTTCTTT. Translation: CASGPGTGTEAFF.

V is TRBV5-6 and J is TRBJ2-7; D possibly corresponds to TRBD2 (6 bases). V gave up 0 bases and J gave up 2 bases, with 18 bases separating them. Looked up from germline, CDR1 is SGHDT and CDR2 is YYEEEE. This CDR3 comprises 17 residues. In DNA form, the CDR3 reads TGTGCCAGCAGCTTGGCCGTAACCGGGAGATCAACCTACGAGCAGTACTTC. It is translated as CASSLAVTGRSTYEQYF.

CDR3 coding DNA: TGTGCCAGCAGTGGGGGGATCAATCAGCCCCAGCATTTT. Protein: CASSGGINQPQHF. The chain recombines TRBV12-3 or TRBV12-4 with TRBJ1-5; D is possibly TRBD1 (5 bases). The CDR3 has 13 residues. Deletions cut 5 bases from V and 3 bases from J, with 8 bases between.

The chain couples TRBV5-1 to TRBJ2-5; 8 bases fit TRBD1. Germline V gene lookup returns CDR1 SGHRS and CDR2 YFSETQ. CDR3 length: 14 residues. V shed 3 bases, J shed 5 bases, and the junction held 6 bases outside the gene matches. CDR3 nucleotide sequence: TGCGCCAGCAGCTCAGCAGGGGGCAGGGAGACCCAGTACTTC. Translation: CASSSAGGRETQYF.

The chain joins TRBV30 to TRBJ2-6; 9 nucleotides match TRBD1. Germline loops: CDR1 GTSNPN, CDR2 SVGIG (reference sequence). V was clipped by 3 bases and J by 0 bases; unmatched bases: 6. The CDR3 extends over 17 amino acids. DNA of the CDR3: TGTGCCTGGAGCGCGACAGGGGGTTACTCTGGGGCCAACGTCCTGACTTTC. Translated: CAWSATGGYSGANVLTF.

This clone has only one observation. This chain links TRBV6-5 with TRBJ2-7; 12 positions match TRBD2. J gave up 7 bases and V 5 bases, and 9 bases lay outside the gene matches. Germline loops: CDR1 MNHEY, CDR2 SVGAGI. The CDR3 consists of 15 residues. CDR3 region: CASSRTSGISEEQYF. CDR3 nucleotides: TGTGCCAGCAGTAGGACTAGCGGGATTTCGGAAGAGCAGTACTTC.

V usage is TRBV3-1 (or the pseudogene TRBV3-2) and J usage is TRBJ2-2; D is possibly TRBD2 (6 bases). Germline V lookup: CDR1 LGHDT, CDR2 YNNKEL (reference sequence). The length of the CDR3 is 18 residues. V shed 4 bases and J shed 6 bases, with 24 bases lying between them. DNA of the CDR3: TGTGCCAGCAGCCCAACACACACCCTCAGCGGAGGGGCCGGGGAGCTGTTTTTT. It translates to CASSPTHTLSGGAGELFF.

CDR3 in amino acids: CAWRPDRVSPLHF. The CDR3 DNA reads as TGTGCCTGGAGGCCAGACAGGGTTTCACCCCTCCACTTT. V usage is TRBV30 and J usage is TRBJ1-6; 7 nucleotides match TRBD1. Trimming cost V 3 bases and J 9 bases; bases outside gene matches: 5. Germline lookup yields CDR1 GTSNPN and CDR2 SVGIG (reference sequence). The length of the CDR3 is 13 residues.

This clone has a handful of counts. V and J are TRBV6-2 or TRBV6-3 and TRBJ1-5; 9 nucleotides align to TRBD1. Per the germline V gene, CDR1 is MNHEY and CDR2 is SVGEGT. The CDR3 has 16 amino acids. V gave up 3 bases and J gave up 5 bases; unmatched junction bases: 8. Here the CDR3 reads CASSYSLGTGHQPQHF. In nucleotides, the CDR3 is TGTGCCAGCAGTTATTCTTTGGGGACAGGGCATCAGCCCCAGCATTTT.

V gene TRBV9 combines with J gene TRBJ2-1; 8 nucleotides line up with TRBD2. The CDR3 has 19 amino acids. The V segment lost 0 bases and the J segment 4 bases; nucleotides outside the gene matches: 15. Germline V CDR1 and CDR2: SGDLS, YYNGEE. The CDR3 region has the DNA TGTGCCAGCAGCGTAGTCGCGGGAGGTCTTGGAGTCGGTTACAATGAGCAGTTCTTC. Amino acids: CASSVVAGGLGVGYNEQFF.

The chain has TRBV27 and TRBJ1-6, with a weak D call TRBD1 (6 bases). Deletions cut 7 bases from V and 9 bases from J, with 19 bases between. CDR3 length equals 15 residues. The germline V gene encodes CDR1 MNHEY and CDR2 SMNVEV (reference sequence). The CDR3: CASTQSWGGGSPLHF. CDR3 in DNA: TGTGCCAGCACCCAGAGCTGGGGAGGGGGTTCACCCCTCCACTTT.

The chain links TRBV11-3 to TRBJ2-2, with TRBD1 matching over 11 bases. The CDR3 covers 16 residues. Germline CDR1 and CDR2: SGHNT and YENEEA. V was clipped by 5 bases and J by 5 bases; unmatched bases: 7. DNA for the CDR3: TGTGCCAGCAGCCTCGGACAGGGGGCGGTAACCGGGGAGCTGTTTTTT. It is translated as CASSLGQGAVTGELFF. Together with reference TRBV11-3 and TRBJ2-2, the CDR3 gives the full variable domain: EAGVVQSPRYKIIEKKQPVAFWCNPISGHNTLYWYLQNLGQGPELLIRYENEEAVDDSQLPKDRFSAERLKGVDSTLKIQPAELGDSAVYLCASSLGQGAVTGELFFGEGSRLTVL.

The chain combines TRBV6-5 with TRBJ1-5, with D unresolved. The CDR3 has 12 amino acids. Trimming pared 5 bases from V and 9 bases from J, leaving 11 bases between. The V gene's germline CDR1 is MNHEY and CDR2 SVGAGI. Here the CDR3 reads CASSPPGGPQHF. The CDR3 DNA reads TGTGCCAGCAGTCCGCCCGGTGGGCCCCAGCATTTT.

V and J are TRBV18 and TRBJ2-3; D may be TRBD2 (6 bases). This CDR3 is built from 14 residues. V was shortened by 3 bases and J by 4 bases, with 11 bases between the two germline ends. Germline V lookup: CDR1 KGHSH, CDR2 LQKENI. The DNA for the CDR3 is TGTGCCAGCTCACCGGTGCGGGGCCCAGATACGCAGTATTTT. Protein: CASSPVRGPDTQYF.

CDR3 residues: CASSLILTGGRGNTIYF. DNA of the CDR3: TGTGCCAGCAGCTTAATTTTAACAGGGGGACGCGGAAACACCATATATTTT. The chain combines TRBV11-2 with TRBJ1-3, with 8 bases identical to TRBD1. In germline, CDR1 is SGHAT, CDR2 FQNNGV. The length of the CDR3 is 17 residues. V trimming: 2 bases; J trimming: 4 bases; junction bases outside the gene matches: 10. The whole variable domain, filled in from reference TRBV11-2 and TRBJ1-3, reads EAGVAQSPRYKIIEKRQSVAFWCNPISGHATLYWYQQILGQGPKLLIQFQNNGVVDDSQLPKDRFSAERLKGVDSTLKIQPAKLEDSAVYLCASSLILTGGRGNTIYFGEGSWLTVV.

The chain joins TRBV19 to TRBJ2-2; D is possibly TRBD1 (6 bases). CDR1 and CDR2 (germline): LNHDA, SQIVND (reference sequence). The CDR3 length is 15 residues. The V and J ends lost 5 bases and 0 bases respectively, with 10 bases between them. In DNA form, the CDR3 reads TGTGCCAGTAGTGAGGGGGTCACGAACACCGGGGAGCTGTTTTTT. Its protein is CASSEGVTNTGELFF.

The rearrangement uses TRBV6-5 and TRBJ1-5, with TRBD1 matching over 9 bases. Germline-derived CDR1 and CDR2 are MNHEY and SVGAGI. The V and J ends lost 5 bases and 4 bases, in that order; junction bases with no gene match: 3. The CDR3 is made up of 14 amino acids. Here the CDR3 DNA reads TGTGCCAGCAGTCAGGACAGGGGTAATCAGCCCCAGCATTTT. Translating gives CASSQDRGNQPQHF.

The V gene is TRBV2, the J gene TRBJ2-5; the match to TRBD1 covers 11 bases. Germline-derived CDR1 and CDR2 are SNHLY and FYNNEI. The CDR3 length is 15 residues. Trimming removed 8 bases from V and 5 bases from J; junction bases left unmatched: 10. The CDR3 coding sequence is TGTGCCAGCCCCACGGACAGGGGGCTAAGGGAGACCCAGTACTTC. The encoded protein is CASPTDRGLRETQYF.

The chain combines TRBV28 with TRBJ1-5, with D tentatively TRBD1 (5 bases). V lost 5 bases and J lost 0, with 14 bases in between. Germline V CDR1 and CDR2: MDHEN, SYDVKM. The length of the CDR3 is 16 residues. Here the CDR3 reads CASSPIPGNSNQPQHF. CDR3 nucleotide sequence: TGTGCCAGCAGTCCGATACCAGGGAATAGCAATCAGCCCCAGCATTTT.

The gene calls are TRBV20-1 and TRBJ2-1; D uncertain. This CDR3 has 11 amino acids. Trimming left V 3 bases short and J 8 bases short, with 8 bases between. CDR1 DFQATT and CDR2 SNEGSKA come from the germline V gene (reference sequence). CDR3 sequence: CSARGLHEQFF. CDR3 DNA: TGCAGTGCTAGGGGCCTTCATGAGCAGTTCTTC.